The 10 T cell receptor beta chains below come from one sample, sequenced in a study of identifying expanded T cells in peripheral blood. Assay used: immunoSEQ multiplex PCR; TCRdb lists only in-frame clones, some missing. The sample lists 100,000 or so clones, 70% to 90% occurring once. Material: blood. Every receptor here comes from a person aged 18 to 75 in good health.

The count of this clone is one. The chain has TRBV9 and TRBJ1-2; 7 positions match TRBD1. The CDR3 is made up of 14 amino acids. The germline CDR1 and CDR2 sequences are SGDLS and YYNGEE. With 4 bases clipped from V and 4 bases from J, the junction kept 7 bases outside the gene matches. The CDR3 DNA reads TGTGCCAGCAGCTCAGGGGGGGTTGTCTATGGCTACACCTTC. Translating gives CASSSGGVVYGYTF.

The chain links TRBV10-3 to TRBJ1-2, with D hard to call. From germline, CDR1 is ENHRY and CDR2 SYGVKD. Trimming left V 6 bases short and J 5 bases short, with 13 bases between. This CDR3 has 13 residues. This CDR3 is CAIRGQVEYGYTF. The CDR3 DNA is TGTGCCATCAGGGGCCAGGTAGAGTATGGCTACACCTTC.

The chain combines TRBV5-8 with TRBJ2-7; D gene uncertain. The CDR3 length is 13 residues. From germline, CDR1 is SGHTS and CDR2 YDEGEE. V gave up 2 bases and J gave up 0 bases, with 6 bases separating them. The CDR3 here is CASSFGVSYEQYF. The CDR3 DNA sequence: TGTGCCAGCAGCTTTGGGGTCTCCTACGAGCAGTACTTC.

The chain uses TRBV6-6 and TRBJ1-2; D is ambiguous. V lost 11 bases, J lost 0 bases, and 13 bases lay in between. Germline loops: CDR1 MNHNY, CDR2 SVGAGI (reference sequence). The CDR3 loop spans 13 amino acids. Here the CDR3 DNA reads TGTGCCGGTGGTGGGCAAGCTAACTATGGCTACACCTTC. Translating gives CAGGGQANYGYTF.

The chain couples TRBV4-2 to TRBJ2-3, with 12 bases aligning to TRBD2. Germline values: CDR1 LGHNA, CDR2 YNFKEQ. Germline trimming cut 7 bases from V and 3 bases from J; bases unmatched to any gene: 8. The CDR3 runs to 16 residues. The CDR3 loop is CASTPRTSGATDTQYF. The CDR3 DNA reads TGTGCCAGCACCCCGAGGACTAGCGGGGCGACAGATACGCAGTATTTT.

This chain links TRBV6-6 with TRBJ1-2; 10 nucleotides align to TRBD1. Germline values: CDR1 MNHNY, CDR2 SVGAGI (reference sequence). The trim removed 5 bases at V and 5 bases at J, leaving 2 bases unmatched. The CDR3 extends over 13 amino acids. The CDR3 is CASSEGQGYGYTF. CDR3 DNA sequence: TGTGCCAGCAGTGAGGGACAGGGGTATGGCTACACCTTC.

The gene calls are TRBV25-1 and TRBJ2-1, with D possibly TRBD1 on 6 matching bases. Trimming removed 7 bases from V and 7 bases from J, with 17 bases in between. This CDR3 contains 14 residues. Per the germline V gene, CDR1 is MGHDK and CDR2 is SYGVNS. In nucleotides, the CDR3 is TGTGCCAGCACGGAACAGGGCTCGGATAATGAGCAGTTCTTC. Translation gives CASTEQGSDNEQFF.

This clone was seen once. The CDR3 is CASSLGQGSGETQYF. The CDR3 DNA reads TGTGCCAGCAGCCTAGGACAGGGTAGTGGAGAGACCCAGTACTTC. The chain links TRBV11-2 to TRBJ2-5, with 8 nucleotides matching TRBD1. This CDR3 is 15 amino acids long. The V gene end was trimmed by 5 bases and the J gene end by 4 bases; junction bases not matched to a gene: 9. CDR1 SGHAT and CDR2 FQNNGV come from the germline V gene.

The CDR3: CASSRLAGGPIDEQFF. Here the CDR3 DNA reads TGCGCCAGCAGCCGCTTAGCGGGGGGGCCTATTGATGAGCAGTTCTTC. This chain links TRBV4-1 with TRBJ2-1; 11 nucleotides agree with TRBD2. The CDR3 spans 16 residues. CDR1 and CDR2 (germline): MGHRA, YSYEKL. V was clipped by 4 bases and J by 8 bases; unmatched bases: 10.

J is TRBJ1-5 and V is TRBV6-6; 8 nucleotides align to TRBD1. Germline CDR1 reads MNHNY; CDR2 reads SVGAGI (reference sequence). With V trimmed by 10 bases and J by 3 bases, 11 bases remained unmatched. CDR3 size: 15 residues. CDR3 in DNA: TGTGCCACCTCGGGACAGGAAATAAACAATCAGCCCCAGCATTTT. Translating it yields CATSGQEINNQPQHF.